The 19 T cell receptor beta chains given below trace back to one sample, sequenced in a study of blood T cell repertoires in COVID-19. Assay used: immunoSEQ multiplex PCR; TCRdb lists only in-frame clones, some missing. The top ten clones hold over 25% of a sample with approximately 58,000 clones, 81% of them seen once. Input material: peripheral blood. The receptors originated from a man between 60 and 70 years old with COVID-19, enrolled during active disease.

This clone turned up a few times. The rearrangement uses TRBV12-5 and TRBJ2-7; 9 bases are shared with TRBD2. CDR3 length: 21 amino acids. Germline V CDR1 and CDR2: LGHNT, FRNRAP. V was pared by 2 bases and J by 5 bases, with 25 bases of the junction left unmatched. CDR3 sequence reads: CASGLRVPIIAGGPSSDEQYF. The CDR3 bases are TGTGCTAGTGGTTTGAGGGTCCCCATAATCGCGGGAGGGCCCTCGTCCGACGAGCAGTACTTC.

The chain has TRBV2 and TRBJ1-5; 7 bases are a match to TRBD1. CDR3 length equals 15 residues. Looked up from germline, CDR1 is SNHLY and CDR2 is FYNNEI. V was pared by 4 bases and J by 1 base, with 4 bases of the junction left unmatched. The CDR3 DNA reads TGTGCCAGCAGTGCTGAACAGGGGAGCAATCAGCCCCAGCATTTT. The encoded protein is CASSAEQGSNQPQHF. Filled out from reference TRBV2 and TRBJ1-5, the complete variable domain reads EPEVTQTPSHQVTQMGQEVILRCVPISNHLYFYWYRQILGQKVEFLVSFYNNEISEKSEIFDDQFSVERPDGSNFTLKIRSTKLEDSAMYFCASSAEQGSNQPQHFGDGTRLSIL.

V gene TRBV14 combines with J gene TRBJ1-2; unclear D gene. Trimming pared 5 bases from V and 4 bases from J, leaving 14 bases between. Looked up from germline, CDR1 is SGHDN and CDR2 is FVKESK. The CDR3 totals 14 residues. CDR3 residues: CASSVRPQIYGYTF. CDR3 nucleotides: TGTGCCAGCAGCGTGAGGCCCCAGATCTATGGCTACACCTTC.

The V call is TRBV3-1 (or the pseudogene TRBV3-2), the J call TRBJ2-2; 7 positions agree with TRBD1. The CDR3 extends over 18 amino acids. CDR1 and CDR2 (germline): LGHDT, YNNKEL (reference sequence). With 1 base clipped from V and 6 bases from J, the junction kept 14 bases outside the gene matches. CDR3 amino acids: CASSQGVGAGGSSGELFF. Written as DNA, the CDR3 is TGTGCCAGCAGCCAAGGGGTTGGGGCAGGGGGTTCGTCCGGGGAGCTGTTTTTT.

To note about this clone: Mismatch with germline at one junction end may stem from a read error. The rearrangement uses TRBV10-3 and TRBJ2-1; 14 bases are a match to TRBD2. The CDR3 is made up of 14 amino acids. Germline values: CDR1 ENHRY, CDR2 SYGVKD. Here the CDR3 reads CAIGTSGGNNGQFF. The CDR3 DNA reads TGTGCCATCGGGACTAGCGGGGGAAACAATGGGCAGTTCTTC.

The chain uses TRBV4-1 and TRBJ2-7; possibly TRBD1 for D (5 bases). Germline V gene sequence: CDR1 MGHRA, CDR2 YSYEKL. CDR3 length: 16 amino acids. The ends were cut back, 0 bases at V and 2 bases at J, with 14 bases in the middle. CDR3 protein: CASSQEHGQHPYEQYF. Written as DNA, the CDR3 is TGCGCCAGCAGCCAAGAACACGGACAACACCCCTACGAGCAGTACTTC.

This rearrangement joins TRBV7-9 to TRBJ1-1, with TRBD1 matching over 7 bases. Germline V gene data show CDR1 as SEHNR and CDR2 as FQNEAQ (reference sequence). V lost 3 bases and J lost 1; bases outside the gene matches: 8. This CDR3 spans 16 amino acids. The CDR3 here is CASSFYRGGRNTEAFF. The CDR3 bases are TGTGCCAGCAGCTTTTACAGGGGTGGTAGGAACACTGAAGCTTTCTTT. The whole variable domain, remainder taken from reference TRBV7-9 and TRBJ1-1, is DTGVSQNPRHKITKRGQNVTFRCDPISEHNRLYWYRQTLGQGPEFLTYFQNEAQLEKSRLLSDRFSAERPKGSFSTLEIQRTEQGDSAMYLCASSFYRGGRNTEAFFGQGTRLTVV.

This clone appeared a few times. The V call is TRBV4-3, the J call TRBJ2-2; D not resolved. Between the trimmed V and J ends, which lost 0 bases and 2 bases, there was a span of 10 bases. This CDR3 region has 16 residues. Germline V gives CDR1 LGHNA, CDR2 YSLEER. Here the CDR3 reads CASSQESQINTGELFF. The CDR3 region has the DNA TGCGCCAGCAGCCAAGAATCGCAGATCAACACCGGGGAGCTGTTTTTT.

The gene calls are TRBV7-9 and TRBJ1-4; D is undetermined. The V end was cut by 7 bases, the J end by 2 bases, with 8 bases between. Looked up from germline, CDR1 is SEHNR and CDR2 is FQNEAQ (reference sequence). The CDR3 runs to 13 residues. CDR3 amino acids: CASTIVTNEKLFF. CDR3 sequence (DNA): TGTGCCAGCACCATAGTGACTAATGAAAAACTGTTTTTT.

The J gene is TRBJ1-1, the V gene TRBV11-2; 9 bases are a match to TRBD1. CDR3 length: 18 residues. The V segment lost 3 bases and the J segment 8 bases; nucleotides outside the gene matches: 19. Germline values: CDR1 SGHAT, CDR2 FQNNGV. This CDR3 reads CASSFRSAGQGLSPEAFF. CDR3 sequence (DNA): TGTGCCAGCAGCTTTAGGAGTGCGGGACAGGGCCTTTCCCCCGAAGCTTTCTTT.

The chain has TRBV21-1 and TRBJ2-7; the table's D call, TRBD2, has no DNA check behind it. TRBV21-1 is listed as a pseudogene. CDR3 length: 17 amino acids. The CDR3: CARQLRGTSGSHYEQYF. The CDR3, as DNA: TGTGCCAGACAGTTAAGGGGTACTAGCGGGAGTCACTACGAGCAGTACTTC.

This clone was seen only once. V gene TRBV7-9 combines with J gene TRBJ2-1; TRBD2 aligns across 15 bases. The J segment lost 10 bases and the V segment lost 2 bases, leaving 9 bases of the junction unmatched. Germline V gives CDR1 SEHNR, CDR2 FQNEAQ (reference sequence). CDR3 size: 17 residues. The chain's CDR3 is CASSLFLGLAGGREQFF. In nucleotides, the CDR3 is TGTGCCAGCAGCTTATTTCTGGGACTAGCGGGGGGTCGGGAGCAGTTCTTC.

J is TRBJ1-1 and V is TRBV30; a weak D match, TRBD1 (5 bases). The germline CDR1 and CDR2 sequences are GTSNPN and SVGIG (reference sequence). This CDR3 spans 13 amino acids. Trimming took 3 bases from V and 8 from J, leaving 16 bases between them. This CDR3 is CAWRARGIEEAFF. CDR3 nucleotide sequence: TGTGCCTGGAGGGCCCGGGGGATTGAAGAAGCTTTCTTT.

The chain uses TRBV21-1 and TRBJ2-1; the table's TRBD2 call for D was not verified on the DNA. TRBV21-1 is described as a pseudogene. The CDR3 extends over 16 amino acids. Here the CDR3 reads CASSFRGSGRFHEQFF. CDR3 nucleotide sequence: TGTGCCAGCAGCTTCCGGGGAAGCGGGAGATTCCATGAGCAGTTCTTC.

The J gene is TRBJ2-3, the V gene TRBV7-9; 13 bases fit TRBD2. Germline V gives CDR1 SEHNR, CDR2 FQNEAQ (reference sequence). The CDR3 extends over 16 amino acids. V was pared by 5 bases and J by 7 bases, with 9 bases of the junction left unmatched. The CDR3 DNA sequence: TGTGCCAGCAGCCCACTAGCGGGAGGGCCGGGAAATACGCAGTATTTT. Its translation: CASSPLAGGPGNTQYF. Variable domain in full (rest from reference TRBV7-9 and TRBJ2-3): DTGVSQNPRHKITKRGQNVTFRCDPISEHNRLYWYRQTLGQGPEFLTYFQNEAQLEKSRLLSDRFSAERPKGSFSTLEIQRTEQGDSAMYLCASSPLAGGPGNTQYFGPGTRLTVL.

A word on this clone: Other DNA sequences in this specimen translate into the identical CDR3. This sequence joins TRBV6-5 and TRBJ2-7, with D hard to call. CDR3 size: 11 residues. V shed 8 bases and J shed 3 bases, with 8 bases lying between them. Germline CDR1 is MNHEY and CDR2 is SVGAGI. CDR3 nucleotide sequence: TGTGCCAGCGGCGGAAGCTACGAGCAGTACTTC. It specifies CASGGSYEQYF.

The V call is TRBV15, the J call TRBJ1-3; D unresolved. The CDR3 loop spans 16 amino acids. Germline-derived CDR1 and CDR2 are LNHNV and YYDKDF (reference sequence). V was cut by 3 bases and J by 0 bases, with 12 bases left in between. This CDR3 reads CATSSRGPTSGNTIYF. The CDR3 nucleotides are TGTGCCACCAGCAGCCGGGGTCCCACCTCTGGAAACACCATATATTTT.

This rearrangement joins TRBV10-3 to TRBJ1-1, with TRBD1 as a possible D gene (5 bases). CDR1 is ENHRY, CDR2 SYGVKD, per germline. Trimming stripped 4 bases from V and 2 bases from J, with 14 bases between. CDR3 length: 15 residues. The CDR3 DNA reads TGTGCCATCAGTGGGGACTCTAGGGGAAACACTGAAGCTTTCTTT. Amino acids: CAISGDSRGNTEAFF.

This clone occurred a few times. This sequence joins TRBV19 and TRBJ1-2; D remains ambiguous. The length of the CDR3 is 16 residues. From germline, CDR1 is LNHDA and CDR2 SQIVND (reference sequence). Trimming shortened V by 0 bases and J by 1 base, and 12 bases separated the two germline ends. In DNA, the CDR3 is TGTGCCAGTAGTATAGATATAAACAGCCGTAACTATGGCTACACCTTC. Translation gives CASSIDINSRNYGYTF.